Listed below are T cell receptor beta chains from one sample, sequenced in a study of regulatory T cells in long-lasting Graves disease. MiXCR, applied by TCRdb to the multiplex PCR reads, yields one record per CDR3 protein. Altogether a few hundred thousand distinct CDR3 sequences are present, roughly a quarter being singletons, with the ten largest covering about a quarter. The sequencing here drew on peripheral blood mononuclear cells (PBMCs), taken when the disease was refractory, from a patient treated with antithyroid drugs. The receptor source for this set is a female donor with Graves disease. Each CDR3 is given with its conserved first and last residue. Fields, in order: clone size, V gene, D gene, J gene, CDR3 protein, CDR3 DNA. D genes are given only for firm matches. Clone size appears in some rows only: once, few, many, or a class for an expanded clone.

few,TRBV5-1,-,TRBJ1-1,CASRDLGGNTEAFF,TGCGCCAGCAGGGATTTAGGCGGGAACACTGAAGCTTTCTTT
-,TRBV10-3,TRBD1,TRBJ1-1,CAITGDRANTEAFF,TGTGCCATCACAGGGGACAGAGCGAACACTGAAGCTTTCTTT
few,TRBV7-9,-,TRBJ1-1,CASSLVQEAFF,TGTGCCAGCAGCTTAGTACAGGAAGCTTTCTTT
few,TRBV5-6,TRBD2,TRBJ2-5,CASSLEGLAGLQETQYF,TGTGCCAGCAGCTTGGAAGGACTAGCGGGGTTACAAGAGACCCAGTACTTC
few,TRBV20-1,TRBD1,TRBJ1-5,CSARPGTGGVGEQPQHF,TGCAGTGCTAGACCCGGGACAGGGGGAGTGGGAGAGCAGCCCCAGCATTTT
-,TRBV12-3/TRBV12-4,TRBD1,TRBJ2-5,CASRPDRVETRYF,TGTGCCAGCAGGCCGGACAGGGTTGAGACCCGGTACTTC
few,TRBV19,TRBD2,TRBJ2-2,CASSTSGRWTGELFF,TGTGCCAGTAGTACAAGCGGGAGGTGGACCGGGGAGCTGTTTTTT
-,TRBV10-3,-,TRBJ1-1,CAIGRGAGTEAFF,TGTGCCATCGGAAGGGGGGCGGGCACTGAAGCTTTCTTT
many,TRBV20-1,-,TRBJ2-7,CSARSESSYEQYF,TGCAGTGCTAGATCAGAGAGCTCCTACGAGCAGTACTTC
few,TRBV5-1,TRBD1,TRBJ1-4,CASNRGGRETEKLFF,TGCGCCAGCAACAGGGGCGGTAGGGAAACCGAAAAACTGTTTTTT
many,TRBV9,TRBD1,TRBJ2-7,CASSVGQGAYEQYF,TGTGCCAGCAGTGTGGGACAGGGGGCCTACGAGCAGTACTTC
-,TRBV7-2,-,TRBJ2-2,CASSLRKIPGELFF,TGTGCCAGCAGCTTAAGAAAGATCCCCGGGGAGCTGTTTTTT
many,TRBV7-2,-,TRBJ2-5,CASSLGGPETQYF,TGTGCCAGCAGCTTAGGGGGACCAGAGACCCAGTACTTC
few,TRBV20-1,TRBD1,TRBJ2-1,CSGDRGTNNEQFF,TGCAGTGGCGACAGGGGGACGAACAATGAGCAGTTCTTC
-,TRBV5-1,-,TRBJ1-1,CASTLSDSTTEAFF,TGCGCCAGCACTTTATCGGACAGCACCACTGAAGCTTTCTTT
-,TRBV7-9,-,TRBJ1-1,CASSLSLGDTEAFF,TGTGCCAGCAGCCTCTCGCTGGGGGACACTGAAGCTTTCTTT
many,TRBV12-3/TRBV12-4,-,TRBJ1-2,CASSLSRIGAYGYTF,TGTGCCAGCAGTTTATCAAGGATTGGGGCCTATGGCTACACCTTC
-,TRBV10-3,TRBD1,TRBJ1-1,CAISVGQGANTEAFF,TGTGCCATCAGCGTGGGACAGGGGGCGAACACTGAAGCTTTCTTT
many,TRBV12-3/TRBV12-4,-,TRBJ2-2,CASSFGTGELFF,TGTGCCAGCAGTTTCGGGACCGGGGAGCTGTTTTTT
-,TRBV2,-,TRBJ2-2,CASSDQGVSGELFF,TGTGCCAGCAGTGATCAGGGTGTCTCCGGGGAGCTGTTTTTT
-,TRBV7-2,-,TRBJ2-1,CASRRTASSYNEQFF,TGTGCCAGCAGGCGGACGGCCAGCTCCTACAATGAGCAGTTCTTC
many,TRBV12-3/TRBV12-4,-,TRBJ1-1,CASSLDGSVNTEAFF,TGTGCCAGCAGTTTAGACGGGTCAGTGAACACTGAAGCTTTCTTT
-,TRBV5-4,-,TRBJ2-2,CASSFLASNTGELFF,TGTGCCAGCAGCTTTCTAGCGTCGAACACCGGGGAGCTGTTTTTT
few,TRBV6-1,TRBD1,TRBJ1-1,CASSQPPGTVNTEAFF,TGTGCCAGCAGCCAACCCCCCGGGACAGTGAACACTGAAGCTTTCTTT
few,TRBV3-1,-,TRBJ1-5,CASSPGASQPQHF,TGTGCCAGCAGCCCAGGGGCGAGTCAGCCCCAGCATTTT
many,TRBV7-2,-,TRBJ2-7,CASSFRRDSYEQYF,TGTGCCAGCAGCTTTAGACGGGACTCCTACGAGCAGTACTTC
few,TRBV20-1,-,TRBJ2-5,CSARGTDQETQYF,TGCAGTGCTAGAGGGACGGACCAAGAGACCCAGTACTTC
many,TRBV12-3/TRBV12-4,-,TRBJ2-2,CASSWEFSGELFF,TGTGCCAGCAGCTGGGAGTTTTCCGGGGAGCTGTTTTTT
few,TRBV5-1,-,TRBJ1-4,CASTRNEGVGEKLFF,TGCGCCAGCACGAGGAACGAGGGAGTGGGTGAAAAACTGTTTTTT
few,TRBV7-8,-,TRBJ2-1,CASSLIDSRWGEQFF,TGTGCCAGCAGCTTAATTGACTCGCGGTGGGGTGAGCAGTTCTTC
many,TRBV28,TRBD1,TRBJ1-1,CASSGTGVGTEAFF,TGTGCCAGCAGCGGTACAGGGGTGGGCACTGAAGCTTTCTTT
-,TRBV5-1,TRBD1,TRBJ2-7,CASSSTGTDYYEQYF,TGCGCCAGCAGCTCGACCGGGACAGATTACTACGAGCAGTACTTC
-,TRBV19,-,TRBJ1-1,CASSTIMGTEAFF,TGTGCCAGTAGTACCATTATGGGCACTGAAGCTTTCTTT
few,TRBV5-1,-,TRBJ2-7,CASSQPGALYEQYF,TGCGCCAGCAGTCAACCGGGGGCCCTCTACGAGCAGTACTTC
many,TRBV7-2,-,TRBJ1-2,CASSSRGGYGYTF,TGTGCCAGCAGCTCGAGGGGGGGCTATGGCTACACCTTC
-,TRBV20-1,TRBD2,TRBJ2-1,CSAASGSSYNEQFF,TGCAGTGCCGCTAGCGGGAGCTCCTACAATGAGCAGTTCTTC
-,TRBV4-3,TRBD2,TRBJ2-2,CASSQSRTVALAGGPNGELFF,TGCGCCAGCAGCCAATCCCGGACAGTCGCCTTAGCGGGAGGGCCTAACGGGGAGCTGTTTTTT
few,TRBV7-2,-,TRBJ1-2,CASSLVSAADSYGYTF,TGTGCCAGCAGCTTAGTGTCAGCGGCGGATTCTTATGGTTACACCTTC
many,TRBV27,-,TRBJ2-6,CASKGGANVLTF,TGTGCCAGCAAAGGAGGGGCCAACGTCCTGACTTTC
-,TRBV6-1,TRBD2,TRBJ2-7,CASSEALAGPYEQYF,TGTGCCAGCAGTGAAGCTCTAGCGGGTCCTTACGAGCAGTACTTC
few,TRBV6-2/TRBV6-3,-,TRBJ1-1,CASSFSTVRTEAFF,TGTGCCAGCAGTTTTTCAACGGTGAGAACTGAAGCTTTCTTT
many,TRBV24-1,TRBD1,TRBJ1-1,CATSQGARTEAFF,TGTGCCACCAGCCAGGGGGCGCGAACTGAAGCTTTCTTT
few,TRBV6-5,TRBD1,TRBJ1-5,CASSFLDRGSNQPQHF,TGTGCCAGCAGTTTTCTGGACAGGGGTAGCAATCAGCCCCAGCATTTT
few,TRBV15,-,TRBJ2-7,CATSRSSLDEQYF,TGTGCCACCAGCAGATCGTCGCTAGACGAGCAGTACTTC
few,TRBV10-3,-,TRBJ2-3,CAISSGTGSSADTQYF,TGTGCCATCAGTTCCGGGACTGGGTCTAGCGCAGATACGCAGTATTTT
-,TRBV6-2/TRBV6-3,-,TRBJ2-7,CASSYSPIYEQYF,TGTGCCAGCAGTTACTCGCCTATTTACGAGCAGTACTTC
many,TRBV11-1,-,TRBJ2-7,CASSRDGAYEQYF,TGTGCCAGCAGCCGAGATGGAGCCTACGAGCAGTACTTC
few,TRBV24-1,TRBD2,TRBJ2-5,CATSDSGGQQLAGEGGVMPQYF,TGTGCCACCAGTGATTCCGGTGGTCAGCAACTAGCGGGAGAGGGGGGTGTGATGCCCCAGTACTTC
many,TRBV6-1,TRBD1,TRBJ1-1,CASSHEDRPNTEAFF,TGTGCCAGCAGTCACGAGGACAGGCCGAACACTGAAGCTTTCTTT
-,TRBV19,-,TRBJ2-7,CASTRSGNFGEQYF,TGTGCCAGTACGCGTAGCGGCAATTTCGGCGAGCAGTACTTC
few,TRBV11-3,-,TRBJ2-7,CASSLERGYEQYF,TGTGCCAGCAGCTTAGAACGAGGCTACGAGCAGTACTTC
-,TRBV20-1,TRBD1,TRBJ1-5,CSATGQGVGGYSNQPQHF,TGCAGTGCTACCGGACAGGGGGTAGGTGGATATAGCAATCAGCCCCAGCATTTT
few,TRBV6-1,-,TRBJ1-5,CASGLKGAESNQPQHF,TGTGCCAGCGGCCTCAAGGGAGCCGAGAGCAATCAGCCCCAGCATTTT
many,TRBV2,-,TRBJ2-2,CASSEGTTVGWTGELFF,TGTGCCAGCAGTGAAGGGACCACGGTTGGTTGGACCGGGGAGCTGTTTTTT
many,TRBV28,-,TRBJ1-1,CASSSLGAPGAFF,TGTGCCAGCAGTTCCCTCGGGGCCCCCGGGGCTTTCTTT
-,TRBV30,-,TRBJ2-7,CAWSKPTIAGPSTYEQYF,TGTGCCTGGAGTAAACCTACGATCGCGGGGCCATCTACCTACGAGCAGTACTTC
few,TRBV6-1,TRBD2,TRBJ2-4,CASRKTSTIQYF,TGTGCCAGCAGGAAGACTAGCACTATTCAGTACTTC